Sequencing of this T cell receptor (beta chain) was carried out in a study of patients and donors after allogeneic stem cell transplantation. This clonotype was picked up a small number of times. TCRdb called the RT-PCR reads again in MiXCR, with one record for every CDR3 protein. The sample records 900,000 to 1,000,000 distinct CDR3 sequences, roughly 17% being singletons. The CDR3 length is 16 residues. V dropped 5 bases and J dropped 6; count of bases not matched to a gene: 13. The specimen sequenced was blood, either unsorted or a sorted T cell fraction (not recorded which). The sequence came from a human donor who was either an allogeneic HSCT recipient or a stem cell or donor lymphocyte infusion donor (not recorded which). It is not recorded whose cells these are; they may come from a transplant donor. The chain recombines TRBV12-3 or TRBV12-4 with TRBJ1-5, with 7 bases identical to TRBD1. CDR3 protein: CASSPPETGSGQPQHF. The CDR3 DNA reads TGTGCCAGCAGTCCGCCCGAGACAGGGTCGGGTCAGCCCCAGCATTTT.